One T cell receptor (beta chain) is described in this entry. The clone's antigen remains unknown. No qualities accompany the bases; no much larger clone lies one base away. The method was the immunoSEQ multiplex PCR assay. RNA was extracted from all samples and reverse transcribed into cDNA, which served as template for TCR sequencing. First-strand cDNA was synthesized with SuperScript III using a 2:1 mix of oligo-dT and random hexamers. A synthetic immune receptor repertoire was used to assess amplification bias, and residual bias was removed computationally. Under the source paper's analysis protocol: Raw reads were preprocessed to remove errors, and CDR3 was defined according to IMGT conventions as the region from the conserved cysteine to phenylalanine. Clonality was calculated as 1 minus Shannon entropy normalized by log2 of the number of productive unique TCRs. CD4 or CD8 identity of scalp clones was inferred by cross-referencing scalp TCRbeta sequences with sorted blood CD4 and CD8 repertoires. Drawn from immuneACCESS, this table holds only the in-frame rearrangements with V and J called that TCRdb kept. Clones are partly lost; checked studies trace under half to an unresolved V gene and leave the rest unexplained. The V and J calls and the clone size are those of that table, but D and trimming were determined from the DNA. This sample gives roughly 250,000 clones in total; approximately 61% of them show up just once. The ten biggest clones cover around 1.2% of the sample.

Taken from cysteine to phenylalanine, the CDR3 has 12 residues. Just CDR3 DNA is preserved here, 36 bases in frame from base 1. According to the germline V gene, CDR1 reads SQVTM and CDR2 reads ANQGSEA. The germline ends are 12 bases apart after V is trimmed by 6 bases and J by 7 bases. The data were taken from a study of CD8+ T cells in alopecia areata (dated 2018 in TCRdb). As for the study more broadly: Treated patients were enrolled in an open-label pilot trial of oral tofacitinib at 5 to 10 mg twice daily for moderate-to-severe alopecia areata. Patients received tofacitinib for 6 to 18 months and were then followed off drug for 6 months to check for delayed response and recurrence. On the human side, TCRbeta sequencing was run on scalp tissue and on sorted CD4+ and CD8+ peripheral blood T cells from healthy controls and from alopecia areata patients with either patchy or totalis/universalis disease. To study T cell clonal expansion in alopecia areata, the researchers applied high-throughput TCRbeta sequencing to both the C3H/HeJ mouse model and human patients. Scalp clonality was compared among normal scalp (n=4), patchy alopecia areata scalp (n=8), and alopecia totalis/universalis scalp (n=8). Tofacitinib-treated patients had biopsies at baseline and at 4 and 24 weeks of treatment, with a later scalp biopsy in several patients. RNA came from the PAXgene miRNA kit for fixed scalp, the miRNeasy kit for PBMCs, and the RNeasy kit for mouse skin. immunoSEQ multiplex PCR using 35 Vbeta forward primers and 13 Jbeta reverse primers was used to amplify TCRbeta CDR3 regions.

In the paper's terms, the time point label means: baseline before oral tofacitinib. Lesional scalp punch biopsies and peripheral blood were obtained from alopecia areata patients. After PBMCs were isolated by density centrifugation and stained for CD3, CD4 and CD8, a FACSAria was used to sort CD4+ and CD8+ T cells. Overall study results and their limits: Shared TCR sequences between patients were less evident than in mice, which may be partly attributable to HLA diversity in the patient population. Unlike mouse skin, where gammadelta T cells dominate, normal human skin contains resident alphabeta T cells that get sequenced too, which complicates analysis of the scalp TCR repertoire. Compared with normal scalp, lesional scalp, particularly in alopecia totalis/universalis, had higher clonality and more expanded CD8+ clones, which suggests antigenic drive.

Material: CD4+ T cells sorted from blood, obtained at week 0. The TCR was taken from a human donor with alopecia areata. Recombination joined TRBV29-1 with TRBJ2-2; a tentative D match to TRBD1 spans 6 bases. The DNA sequence is TGCAGCGTAACAGGGCTTCTCGGGGAGCTGTTTTTT. It encodes CSVTGLLGELFF.